This T cell receptor beta chain stems from a study of OX40 agonist ivuxolimab in advanced cancers. The CDR3 has 17 residues. Germline-derived CDR1 and CDR2 are SGHAT and FQNNGV. The ends were cut back, 5 bases at V and 2 bases at J, with 21 bases in the middle. A single count supports this clone. Assay used: immunoSEQ multiplex PCR; TCRdb lists only in-frame clones, some missing. The sample lists 66,000 or so clones, 80% to 85% occurring once. The gene calls are TRBV11-2 and TRBJ2-5, with TRBD2 as a possible D gene (6 bases). This receptor was identified in an adult with an advanced solid tumor such as melanoma, head and neck, liver or kidney cancer. Sequences were derived from CD4+ or CD8+ T cells sorted from blood, sampled in a trial of the OX40 agonist ivuxolimab. The CDR3 here is CASSKLGGAASQETQYF. The DNA of the CDR3 is TGTGCCAGCAGCAAACTCGGGGGAGCGGCCTCGCAAGAGACCCAGTACTTC.